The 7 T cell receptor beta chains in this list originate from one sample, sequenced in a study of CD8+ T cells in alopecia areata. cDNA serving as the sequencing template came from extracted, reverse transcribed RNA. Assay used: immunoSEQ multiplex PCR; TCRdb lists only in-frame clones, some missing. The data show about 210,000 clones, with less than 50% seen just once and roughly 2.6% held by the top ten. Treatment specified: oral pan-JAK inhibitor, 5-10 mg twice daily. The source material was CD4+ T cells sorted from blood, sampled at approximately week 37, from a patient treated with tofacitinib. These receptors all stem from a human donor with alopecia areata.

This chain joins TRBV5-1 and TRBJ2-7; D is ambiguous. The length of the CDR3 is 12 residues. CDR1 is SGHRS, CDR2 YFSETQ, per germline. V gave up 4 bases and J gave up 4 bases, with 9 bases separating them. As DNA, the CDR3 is TGCGCCAGCAGCAAGGACGCATACGAGCAGTACTTC. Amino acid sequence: CASSKDAYEQYF.

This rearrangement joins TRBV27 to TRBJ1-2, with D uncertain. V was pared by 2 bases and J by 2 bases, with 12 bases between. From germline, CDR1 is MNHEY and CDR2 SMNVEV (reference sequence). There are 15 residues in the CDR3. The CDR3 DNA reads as TGTGCCAGCAGTTTAGAGCCACATATAAACTATGGCTACACCTTC. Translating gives CASSLEPHINYGYTF.

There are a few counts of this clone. The CDR3 protein is CASSLRVLAGKAFF. In nucleotides, the CDR3 is TGTGCCAGCAGTTTAAGAGTCTTAGCGGGGAAAGCTTTCTTT. V and J are TRBV27 and TRBJ1-1; D call uncertain. The ends were cut back, 2 bases at V and 9 bases at J, with 16 bases in the middle. The germline V gene has CDR1 MNHEY and CDR2 SMNVEV (reference sequence). CDR3 size: 14 residues.

As DNA, the CDR3 is TGTGCCAGCAGGGGACCTGGACCGGTGAACACTGAAGCTTTCTTT. This gives the protein CASRGPGPVNTEAFF. The chain is built from TRBV25-1 and TRBJ1-1; a weak D match, TRBD1 (5 bases). The CDR3 extends over 15 amino acids. V shed 6 bases and J shed 0 bases, with 14 bases lying between them. The germline V gene has CDR1 MGHDK and CDR2 SYGVNS. Variable domain in full (rest from reference TRBV25-1 and TRBJ1-1): EADIYQTPRYLVIGTGKKITLECSQTMGHDKMYWYQQDPGMELHLIHYSYGVNSTEKGDLSSESTVSRIRTEHFPLTLESARPSHTSQYLCASRGPGPVNTEAFFGQGTRLTVV.

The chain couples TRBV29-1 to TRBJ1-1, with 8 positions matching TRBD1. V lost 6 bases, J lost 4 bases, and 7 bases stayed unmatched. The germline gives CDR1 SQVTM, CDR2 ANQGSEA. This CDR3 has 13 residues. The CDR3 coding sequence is TGCAGCGTGCCACGGACAGGGAGCACTGAAGCTTTCTTT. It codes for CSVPRTGSTEAFF. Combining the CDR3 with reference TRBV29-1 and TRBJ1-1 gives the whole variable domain SAVISQKPSRDICQRGTSLTIQCQVDSQVTMMFWYRQQPGQSLTLIATANQGSEATYESGFVIDKFPISRPNLTFSTLTVSNMSPEDSSIYLCSVPRTGSTEAFFGQGTRLTVV.

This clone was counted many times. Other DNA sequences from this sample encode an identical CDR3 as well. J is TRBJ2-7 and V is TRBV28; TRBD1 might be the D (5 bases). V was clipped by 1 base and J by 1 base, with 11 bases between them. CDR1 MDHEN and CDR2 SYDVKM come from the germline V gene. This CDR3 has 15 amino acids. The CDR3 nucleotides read TGTGCCAGCAGTTTATCCCCCAGGGCTTCCTACGAGCAGTACTTC. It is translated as CASSLSPRASYEQYF.

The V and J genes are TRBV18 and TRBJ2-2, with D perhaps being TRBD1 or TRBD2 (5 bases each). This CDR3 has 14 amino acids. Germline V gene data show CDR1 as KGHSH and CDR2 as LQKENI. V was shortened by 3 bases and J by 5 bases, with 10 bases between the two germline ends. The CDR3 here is CASSPGGRTGELFF. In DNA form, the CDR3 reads TGTGCCAGCTCACCTGGGGGAAGGACCGGGGAGCTGTTTTTT.